This T cell receptor beta chain is drawn from a study of read filtering for tumor transcriptome and immune sequencing. For the study at large: R-ISS stage counts were under 10 for I, around 17 for II, about 7 for III. Study-level results: IR-seq captured clonotypes deeper and more reliably than RNA-seq. Approximately 82% of IR-seq clonotypes had one read, totaling around 3.4% of reads; RNA-seq: 74.6% and 44.6%. IR-seq and RNA-seq agreed better without single-read clonotypes.

This clonotype occurred many times. Its antigen is currently unknown. This library used around 0.4 ug RNA and molecular barcoded adaptors spanning alpha/delta and beta/gamma chains. TCRdb re-derived calls from the reads in MiXCR, one entry per CDR3 protein. Altogether roughly 130,000 distinct CDR3 sequences are present, roughly 13% being singletons, with the ten largest covering 8% to 13%. The sequence was obtained from a donor at least 40 years old with multiple myeloma. Sequenced material: a population of CD138-negative cells sorted from bone marrow.

The CDR3 DNA reads TGTGCCAGCAGCCTGGGGACAGGGGGGCCCCAGTACTTC. As protein: CASSLGTGGPQYF. V usage is TRBV7-2 and J usage is TRBJ2-5; 11 bases agree with TRBD1. Per germline, CDR1 SGHTA and CDR2 FQGNSA. With 5 bases clipped from V and 9 bases from J, the junction kept 5 bases outside the gene matches. The CDR3 covers 13 residues.